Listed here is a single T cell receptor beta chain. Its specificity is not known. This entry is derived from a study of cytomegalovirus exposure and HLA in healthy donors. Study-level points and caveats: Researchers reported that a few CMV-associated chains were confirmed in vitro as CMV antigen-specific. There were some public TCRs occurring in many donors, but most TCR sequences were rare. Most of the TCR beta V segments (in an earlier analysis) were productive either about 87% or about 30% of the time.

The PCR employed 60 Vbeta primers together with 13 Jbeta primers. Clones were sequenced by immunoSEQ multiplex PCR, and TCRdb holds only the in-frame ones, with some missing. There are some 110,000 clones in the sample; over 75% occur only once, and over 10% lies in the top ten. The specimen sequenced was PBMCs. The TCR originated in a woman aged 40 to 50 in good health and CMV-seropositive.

This CDR3 reads CASGSRDRNTEAFF. In DNA form, the CDR3 reads TGTGCCAGCGGGTCCAGGGACAGGAACACTGAAGCTTTCTTT. The rearrangement links TRBV27 to TRBJ1-1; 7 positions agree with TRBD1. Germline values: CDR1 MNHEY, CDR2 SMNVEV (reference sequence). V shed 8 bases, J shed 1 base, and the junction held 7 bases outside the gene matches. The CDR3 sequence is 14 residues long.